The entry below describes one T cell receptor (beta chain). There are 12 residues in the CDR3. The V gene lost 4 bases and the J gene lost 4 bases, with 7 bases spanning the gap. Germline CDR1 MNHEY, CDR2 SVGAGI. This record belongs to a study of blood T cell repertoires in COVID-19. Study background: Samples representing acute and convalescent COVID-19 were sourced from the United States, Italy and Spain. Sample material is recorded as cDNA or gDNA derived from T cells, B-cell-depleted T cells, or PBMCs.

Methods used by the authors: Estimation of nucleated cell counts relied on the amplification of reference gene primers. The method was immunoSEQ multiplex PCR; TCRdb's version includes in-frame clones alone and lacks a portion of them. V and J calls and clone size are as listed in that table; D and trimming were resolved from the DNA. This table holds some 21,000 clones, around 88% found once. The clonotype was recovered from a man between 65 and 85 years old with active COVID-19. The specimen was peripheral blood. The chain recombines TRBV6-5 with TRBJ1-2, with D unclear. The CDR3 region has the DNA TGTGCCAGCAGTTCCCTGTTCTATGGCTACACCTTC. The encoded protein is CASSSLFYGYTF.